This T cell receptor (beta chain) comes out of a study of blood T cell repertoires in COVID-19 (dated by TCRdb to 2018 to 2021). For the study in its entirety: Collaborator samples came from the United States, Italy and Spain and covered acute and convalescent phases of COVID-19. The material from the prospective study consisted of cDNA or gDNA derived from T cells, B-cell-depleted T cells, or PBMCs. Deeply sampled blood TCRbeta repertoires from subjects exposed to, actively infected with, or recovered from COVID-19 were included in the dataset. A freely available public database, intended as a resource for researchers studying the immune response to SARS-CoV-2, is where the repertoires were released. Samples came from the ongoing ImmuneRACE study (first 160 participants) plus 1,254 subjects from 6 global collaborators. Sample metadata almost always included a de-identified subject ID, COVID-19 status, age in years and sex. HLA class I and class II types, where available, came from metadata supplied by the sample provider rather than from assay-based typing. The paper as a whole reports these results and caveats: The quantity of clinical and demographic metadata differed by source and by participant and was supplied without curation.

As regards this clone: No cognate antigen has been identified for it. One base away there is no much larger clone; base qualities are not given.

The immunoSEQ Assay, a bias-controlled multiplex PCR, was used to amplify TCRbeta CDR3 regions from genomic DNA. The paper's processing steps were these. Within the assay, amplification of reference gene primers was used to estimate how many nucleated cells each sample contained. Sequence reads were collapsed and filtered to measure the absolute abundance of every unique TCRbeta CDR3 rearrangement. For each sample, productive Simpson clonality was calculated by taking the square root of Simpson's diversity index across productive rearrangements. The source is immuneACCESS, and TCRdb retained only in-frame sequences with V and J called. Part of the clones is not carried over; for the studies checked, unresolved V genes explain less than half of this, and the remainder is unexplained. V and J calls and clone size are given by that table; D and trimming were obtained from the DNA. Across this sample there are 150,000 to 200,000 clones, with approximately 80% seen only once. Of the sample, about 6% is held by the ten largest clones.

In the prospective study, participants were roughly 18 to 100 years old, resided in under 30 geographic areas of the United States, and were enrolled through a virtual design. Cohort assignment in the prospective study relied on participant-reported clinical history from a screening survey and a study questionnaire. Recovered participants in ImmuneRACE Cohort 3 were defined as having two consecutive negative NP/OP PCR tests, clearance from a healthcare professional, or resolution of symptoms. In the prospective study, mobile phlebotomists collected whole blood, serum and a nasopharyngeal or oropharyngeal swab from each participant. Additional blood draws and questionnaires over an approximately two-month period could optionally be provided by prospective study participants. Before DNA extraction, blood samples from the prospective study were shipped at room temperature or frozen. Trimming removed 7 bases from V and 7 bases from J, leaving 8 bases between the germline ends. From the cysteine through the phenylalanine, the CDR3 covers 12 amino acids. The kept DNA is CDR3 alone, 36 bases in frame from the first base. CDR1 and CDR2, looked up from the germline V gene, are SNHLY and FYNNEI.

This TCR came from a middle-aged man who had recovered from COVID-19. This receptor chain uses TRBV2 and TRBJ1-6; possibly the D gene is TRBD1, per 6 matching bases. What was sequenced was PBMCs or T cells enriched from blood (not recorded which). In nucleotide form, the sequence is TGTGCCAGCACCAGGGGAAATTCACCCCTCCACTTT. Translated, it reads CASTRGNSPLHF.